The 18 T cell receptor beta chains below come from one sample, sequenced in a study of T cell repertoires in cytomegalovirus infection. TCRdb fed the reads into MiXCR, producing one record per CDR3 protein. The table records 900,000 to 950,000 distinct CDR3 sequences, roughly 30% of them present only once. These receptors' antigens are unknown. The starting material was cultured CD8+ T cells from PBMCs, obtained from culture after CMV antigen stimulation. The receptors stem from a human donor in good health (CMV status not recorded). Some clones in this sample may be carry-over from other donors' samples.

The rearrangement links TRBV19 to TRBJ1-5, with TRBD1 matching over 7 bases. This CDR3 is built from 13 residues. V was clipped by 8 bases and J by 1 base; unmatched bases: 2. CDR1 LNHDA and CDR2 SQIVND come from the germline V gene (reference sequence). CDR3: CASGQVSNQPQHF. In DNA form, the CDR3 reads TGTGCCAGTGGACAGGTGAGCAATCAGCCCCAGCATTTT.

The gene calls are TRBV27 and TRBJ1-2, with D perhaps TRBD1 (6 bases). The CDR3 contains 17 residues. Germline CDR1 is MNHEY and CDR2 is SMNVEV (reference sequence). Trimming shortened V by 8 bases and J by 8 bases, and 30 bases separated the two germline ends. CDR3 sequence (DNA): TGTGCCAGCCAGCAGAGGGGGGGGATCTTAATCGGTCTAGGCTACACCTTC. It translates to CASQQRGGILIGLGYTF.

In DNA, the CDR3 is TGCGCCAGCAGCCTTTCGTGGAGCTCCTACAATGAGCAGTTCTTC. Amino acids: CASSLSWSSYNEQFF. This chain links TRBV4-1 with TRBJ2-1; D remains ambiguous. Germline V lookup: CDR1 MGHRA, CDR2 YSYEKL. The CDR3 has 15 residues. The germline V and J ends were trimmed by 4 bases and 0 bases, with 10 bases remaining between them.

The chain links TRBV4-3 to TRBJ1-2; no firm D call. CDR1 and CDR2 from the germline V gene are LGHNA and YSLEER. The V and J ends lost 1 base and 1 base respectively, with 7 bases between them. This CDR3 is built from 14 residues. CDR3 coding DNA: TGCGCCAGCAGCCAAGCAGAAAATAACTATGGCTACACCTTC. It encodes CASSQAENNYGYTF.

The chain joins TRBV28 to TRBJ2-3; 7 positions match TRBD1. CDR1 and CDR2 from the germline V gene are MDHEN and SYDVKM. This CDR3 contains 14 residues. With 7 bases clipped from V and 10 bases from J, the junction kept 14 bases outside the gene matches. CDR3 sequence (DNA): TGTGCCAGCACCTTCCCCGACAGGGCCCGCGCGCAGTATTTT. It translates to CASTFPDRARAQYF.

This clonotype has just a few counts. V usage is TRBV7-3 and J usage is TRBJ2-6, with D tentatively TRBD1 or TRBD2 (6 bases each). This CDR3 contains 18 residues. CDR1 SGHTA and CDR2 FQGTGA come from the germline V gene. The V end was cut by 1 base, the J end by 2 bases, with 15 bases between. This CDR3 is CASSLNGGGYAGANVLTF. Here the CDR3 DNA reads TGTGCCAGCAGCTTAAATGGAGGGGGATACGCTGGGGCCAACGTCCTGACTTTC.

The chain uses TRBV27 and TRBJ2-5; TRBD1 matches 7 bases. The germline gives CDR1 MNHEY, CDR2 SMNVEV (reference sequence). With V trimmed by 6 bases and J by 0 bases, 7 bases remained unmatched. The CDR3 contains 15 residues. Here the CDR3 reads CASSRRGWYQETQYF. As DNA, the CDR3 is TGTGCCAGCAGCCGCAGGGGGTGGTACCAAGAGACCCAGTACTTC.

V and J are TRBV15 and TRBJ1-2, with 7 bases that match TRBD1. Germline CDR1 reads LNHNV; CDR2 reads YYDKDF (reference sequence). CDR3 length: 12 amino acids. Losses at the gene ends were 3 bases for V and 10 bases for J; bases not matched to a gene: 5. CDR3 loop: CATSSSGQFYTF. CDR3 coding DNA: TGTGCCACCAGCAGTTCGGGACAGTTCTACACCTTC.

The CDR3 DNA reads TGCAGCGTTGAAGATCGACAGGGTCGTGGCTATGGCTACACCTTC. It specifies CSVEDRQGRGYGYTF. V usage is TRBV29-1 and J usage is TRBJ1-2, with TRBD1 matching 7 bases. The CDR3 contains 15 residues. Trimming cost V 0 bases and J 4 bases; bases outside gene matches: 8. Germline CDR1 SQVTM, CDR2 ANQGSEA.

The CDR3 spells CASSFAGTANTEAFF. The CDR3 coding sequence is TGTGCCAGCAGCTTCGCCGGGACAGCTAACACTGAAGCTTTCTTT. V is TRBV7-9 and J is TRBJ1-1, with 7 bases identical to TRBD1. The CDR3 has 15 amino acids. CDR1 and CDR2 from the germline V gene are SEHNR and FQNEAQ (reference sequence). V was pared by 3 bases and J by 2 bases, with 6 bases of the junction left unmatched.

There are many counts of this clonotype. The CDR3 loop is CASSLGAGTVETFTYNEQFF. CDR3 nucleotide sequence: TGTGCCAGCAGCTTAGGAGCCGGGACAGTAGAAACTTTCACCTACAATGAGCAGTTCTTC. V usage is TRBV7-6 and J usage is TRBJ2-1, with 7 bases identical to TRBD1. The CDR3 consists of 20 residues. The J segment lost 2 bases and the V segment lost 1 base, leaving 17 bases of the junction unmatched. Germline CDR1 is SGHVS and CDR2 is FNYEAQ.

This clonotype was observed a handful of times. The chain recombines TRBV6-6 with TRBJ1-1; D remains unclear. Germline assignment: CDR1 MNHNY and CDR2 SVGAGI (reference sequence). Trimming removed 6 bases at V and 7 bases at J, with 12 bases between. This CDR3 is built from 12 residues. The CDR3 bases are TGTGCCAGCAGCAGCGACCGGATTGAAGCTTTCTTT. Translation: CASSSDRIEAFF.

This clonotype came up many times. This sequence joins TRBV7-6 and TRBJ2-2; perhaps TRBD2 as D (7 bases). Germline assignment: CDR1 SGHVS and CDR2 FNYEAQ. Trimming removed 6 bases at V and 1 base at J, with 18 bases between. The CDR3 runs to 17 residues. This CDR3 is CASSVRGASGNTGELFF. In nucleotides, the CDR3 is TGTGCCAGCAGTGTCCGGGGGGCCAGCGGGAACACCGGGGAGCTGTTTTTT.

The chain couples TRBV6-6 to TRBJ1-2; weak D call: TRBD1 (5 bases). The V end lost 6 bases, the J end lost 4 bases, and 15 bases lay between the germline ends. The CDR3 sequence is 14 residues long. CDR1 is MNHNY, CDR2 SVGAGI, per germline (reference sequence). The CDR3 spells CASSPTDRPYGYTF. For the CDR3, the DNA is TGTGCCAGCAGCCCAACCGACAGACCCTATGGCTACACCTTC.

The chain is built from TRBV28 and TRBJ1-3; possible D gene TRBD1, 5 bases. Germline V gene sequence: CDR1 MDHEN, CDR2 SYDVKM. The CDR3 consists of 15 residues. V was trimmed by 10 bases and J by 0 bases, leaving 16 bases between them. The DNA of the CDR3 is TGTGCCATTCAACCGGGACTCCGCTCTGGAAACACCATATATTTT. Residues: CAIQPGLRSGNTIYF.

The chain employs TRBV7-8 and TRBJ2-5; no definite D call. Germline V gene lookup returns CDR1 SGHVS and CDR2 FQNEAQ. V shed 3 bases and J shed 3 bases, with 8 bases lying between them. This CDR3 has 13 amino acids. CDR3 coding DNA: TGTGCCAGCAGCTTTGCCACAAAAGAGACCCAGTACTTC. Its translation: CASSFATKETQYF. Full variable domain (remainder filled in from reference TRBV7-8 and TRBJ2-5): GAGVSQSPRYKVAKRGQDVALRCDPISGHVSLFWYQQALGQGPEFLTYFQNEAQLDKSGLPSDRFFAERPEGSVSTLKIQRTQQEDSAVYLCASSFATKETQYFGPGTRLLVL.

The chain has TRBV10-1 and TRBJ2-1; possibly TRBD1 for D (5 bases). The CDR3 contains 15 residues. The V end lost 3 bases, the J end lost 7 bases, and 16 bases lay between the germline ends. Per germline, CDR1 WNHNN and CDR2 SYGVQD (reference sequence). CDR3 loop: CASSEFRGHKNEQFF. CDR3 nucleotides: TGCGCCAGCAGTGAATTTAGAGGACACAAGAATGAGCAGTTCTTC.

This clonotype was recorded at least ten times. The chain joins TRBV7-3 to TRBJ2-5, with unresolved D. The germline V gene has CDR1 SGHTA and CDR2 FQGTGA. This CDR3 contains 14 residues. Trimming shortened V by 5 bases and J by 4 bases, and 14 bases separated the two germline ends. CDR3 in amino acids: CASSPKGWGETQYF. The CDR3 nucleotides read TGTGCCAGCAGCCCAAAAGGTTGGGGAGAGACCCAGTACTTC.